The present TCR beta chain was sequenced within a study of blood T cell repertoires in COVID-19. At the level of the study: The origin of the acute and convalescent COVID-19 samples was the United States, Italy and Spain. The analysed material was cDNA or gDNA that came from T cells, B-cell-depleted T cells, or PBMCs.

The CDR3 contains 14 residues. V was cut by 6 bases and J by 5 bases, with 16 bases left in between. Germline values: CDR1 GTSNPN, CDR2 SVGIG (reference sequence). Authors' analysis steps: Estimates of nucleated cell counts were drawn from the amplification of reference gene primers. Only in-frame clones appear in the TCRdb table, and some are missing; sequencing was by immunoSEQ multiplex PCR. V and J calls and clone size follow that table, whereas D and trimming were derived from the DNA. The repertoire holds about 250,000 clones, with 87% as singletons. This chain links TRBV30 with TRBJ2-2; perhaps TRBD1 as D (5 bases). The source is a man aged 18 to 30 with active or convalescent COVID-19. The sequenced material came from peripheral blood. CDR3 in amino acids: CACNGRVRTGELFF. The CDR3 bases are TGTGCCTGTAACGGCAGGGTGAGAACCGGGGAGCTGTTTTTT.